This TCR beta chain was recovered during a study of OX40 agonist ivuxolimab in advanced cancers. Study in general: The patients got ivuxolimab, which is an agonistic anti-OX40 (CD134) antibody. Aged roughly 23 to 79 with a mean of approximately 60 years, they were around 79% male.

Patients had blood sampled at baseline and again on cycle 4 day 1 and cycle 7 day 1. With V trimmed by 6 bases and J by 0 bases, 8 bases remained unmatched. The CDR3 extends over 15 amino acids. CDR1 and CDR2 from the germline V gene are SGHTA and FQGNSA. TCRdb keeps only in-frame clones here, not all; method: immunoSEQ multiplex PCR. The profile shows 95,000 to 100,000 clones, about 80% of them singletons. The clonotype comes from an adult with an advanced solid tumor such as melanoma, head and neck, liver or kidney cancer. The sample in question was CD4+ or CD8+ T cells sorted from blood, obtained in a trial of the OX40 agonist ivuxolimab. V and J are TRBV7-2 and TRBJ2-7; TRBD1 aligns across 7 bases. CDR3 sequence: CASSITGTASYEQYF. In DNA, the CDR3 is TGTGCCAGCAGTATAACCGGGACAGCCTCCTACGAGCAGTACTTC.